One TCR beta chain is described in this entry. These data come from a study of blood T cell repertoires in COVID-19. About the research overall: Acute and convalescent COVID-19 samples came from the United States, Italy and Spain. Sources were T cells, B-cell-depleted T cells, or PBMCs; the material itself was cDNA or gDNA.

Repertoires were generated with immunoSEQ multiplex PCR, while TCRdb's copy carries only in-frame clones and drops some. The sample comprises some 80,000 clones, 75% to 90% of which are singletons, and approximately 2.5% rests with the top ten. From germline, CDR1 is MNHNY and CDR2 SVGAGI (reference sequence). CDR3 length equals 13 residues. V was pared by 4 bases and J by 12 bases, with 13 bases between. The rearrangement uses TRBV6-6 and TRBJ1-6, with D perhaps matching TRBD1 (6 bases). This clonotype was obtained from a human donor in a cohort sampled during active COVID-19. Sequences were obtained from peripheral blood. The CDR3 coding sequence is TGTGCCAGCAGTTCGGACAGAAACCGACCCCTCCACTTT. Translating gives CASSSDRNRPLHF.